The rows below give T cell receptor beta chains drawn from one sample of a study of blood T cell repertoires in COVID-19. Here immunoSEQ multiplex PCR was the method, and the copy in TCRdb shows in-frame clones only, minus some. In the table there are 85,000 to 100,000 clones, approximately 80% of which are singletons. Sequencing was done on a sample of peripheral blood. The receptor source for this set is a human donor in a cohort sampled during active COVID-19. Each CDR3 is given with its conserved first and last residue. The D gene is left open where the match is weak. For some rows the clone size is stated as once, few or many, or as a class when expanded; others skip it.

v_gene: TRBV18
d_gene: TRBD1
abundance: .
j_gene: TRBJ1-4
CDR3aa: CASVDRGGLSEKLFF
CDR3nt: TGTGCCAGCGTGGACAGGGGCGGCCTTAGTGAAAAACTGTTTTTT

v_gene: TRBV2
d_gene: .
abundance: few
j_gene: TRBJ1-5
CDR3aa: CASSERPGGPAHQPQHF
CDR3nt: TGTGCCAGCAGTGAACGTCCCGGAGGACCAGCCCATCAGCCCCAGCATTTT

v_gene: TRBV18
d_gene: .
abundance: few
j_gene: TRBJ1-2
CDR3aa: CASSPAGRYGYTF
CDR3nt: TGTGCCAGCTCACCTGCGGGGCGCTATGGCTACACCTTC

v_gene: TRBV6-5
d_gene: .
abundance: .
j_gene: TRBJ1-2
CDR3aa: CASSPQTGSVGYTF
CDR3nt: TGTGCCAGCAGTCCCCAGACAGGATCGGTCGGCTACACCTTC

v_gene: TRBV12-2
d_gene: .
abundance: once
j_gene: TRBJ2-1
CDR3aa: CASRLGTGTSHEQFF
CDR3nt: TGTGCAAGTCGCTTAGGCACAGGGACCAGCCATGAGCAGTTCTTC

v_gene: TRBV5-1
d_gene: .
abundance: .
j_gene: TRBJ1-1
CDR3aa: CASSLGDIREAFF
CDR3nt: TGCGCCAGCAGCTTGGGAGACATCCGTGAAGCTTTCTTT

v_gene: TRBV6-1
d_gene: .
abundance: .
j_gene: TRBJ2-7
CDR3aa: CASSEYPTTGTDSYEQYF
CDR3nt: TGTGCCAGCAGTGAATATCCTACGACCGGGACTGATTCCTACGAGCAGTACTTC

v_gene: TRBV7-8
d_gene: .
abundance: .
j_gene: TRBJ2-5
CDR3aa: CASSPPDKKETQYF
CDR3nt: TGTGCCAGCAGCCCGCCGGACAAGAAAGAGACCCAGTACTTC

v_gene: TRBV19
d_gene: .
abundance: few
j_gene: TRBJ1-1
CDR3aa: CASMGPGMVSTEAFF
CDR3nt: TGTGCCAGTATGGGTCCAGGGATGGTTAGCACTGAAGCTTTCTTT

v_gene: TRBV10-1
d_gene: .
abundance: .
j_gene: TRBJ2-6
CDR3aa: CASSDTALEAGANVLTF
CDR3nt: TGCGCCAGCAGTGACACGGCCCTGGAGGCTGGGGCCAACGTCCTGACTTTC

v_gene: TRBV27
d_gene: .
abundance: .
j_gene: TRBJ2-7
CDR3aa: CASRLYASPTTGASDEQYF
CDR3nt: TGTGCCAGCAGACTATACGCCTCACCCACCACAGGGGCTAGCGACGAGCAGTACTTC

v_gene: TRBV7-2
d_gene: TRBD1
abundance: .
j_gene: TRBJ2-4
CDR3aa: CASSSDSRQGIAKNIQYF
CDR3nt: TGTGCCAGCAGCTCCGATTCACGACAGGGTATAGCCAAAAACATTCAGTACTTC

v_gene: TRBV19
d_gene: TRBD1
abundance: .
j_gene: TRBJ1-3
CDR3aa: CASSSSGQGRNTIYF
CDR3nt: TGTGCCAGTAGTTCCTCTGGACAGGGGAGAAACACCATATATTTT

v_gene: TRBV3-1/TRBV3-2
d_gene: .
abundance: .
j_gene: TRBJ2-1
CDR3aa: CASSLSTSSYNEQFF
CDR3nt: TGTGCCAGCAGCCTCTCGACTAGCTCCTACAATGAGCAGTTCTTC

v_gene: TRBV7-9
d_gene: TRBD2
abundance: .
j_gene: TRBJ2-2
CDR3aa: CASSLAGLMALAGTGELFF
CDR3nt: TGTGCCAGCAGCTTAGCAGGTTTGATGGCACTAGCGGGGACCGGGGAGCTGTTTTTT

v_gene: TRBV5-1
d_gene: .
abundance: once
j_gene: TRBJ2-5
CDR3aa: CASSLSTGEETQYF
CDR3nt: TGCGCCAGCAGCTTGTCCACGGGGGAAGAGACCCAGTACTTC

v_gene: TRBV27
d_gene: .
abundance: .
j_gene: TRBJ1-5
CDR3aa: CASSLGSQAGNQPQHF
CDR3nt: TGTGCCAGCAGTTTAGGGTCTCAGGCAGGCAATCAGCCCCAGCATTTT

v_gene: TRBV9
d_gene: TRBD1
abundance: .
j_gene: TRBJ1-1
CDR3aa: CASSVGPGTGMGEAFF
CDR3nt: TGTGCCAGCAGCGTGGGTCCCGGGACAGGGATGGGTGAAGCTTTCTTT

v_gene: TRBV11-3
d_gene: TRBD2
abundance: .
j_gene: TRBJ2-2
CDR3aa: CASSPAGGANTGELFF
CDR3nt: TGTGCCAGCAGCCCGGCGGGGGGCGCGAACACCGGGGAGCTGTTTTTT

v_gene: TRBV10-3
d_gene: .
abundance: .
j_gene: TRBJ1-4
CDR3aa: CAISESSQATNEKLFF
CDR3nt: TGTGCCATCAGTGAGTCGAGCCAGGCAACTAATGAAAAACTGTTTTTT

v_gene: TRBV6-6
d_gene: .
abundance: few
j_gene: TRBJ1-5
CDR3aa: CASGHGGNNQPQHF
CDR3nt: TGTGCCAGCGGTCACGGAGGGAACAATCAGCCCCAGCATTTT

v_gene: TRBV29-1
d_gene: TRBD2
abundance: .
j_gene: TRBJ2-3
CDR3aa: CSSATSGRVDTQYF
CDR3nt: TGCAGCTCTGCTACGAGCGGGAGGGTAGATACGCAGTATTTT

v_gene: TRBV19
d_gene: TRBD1
abundance: .
j_gene: TRBJ1-5
CDR3aa: CASSPDGRDRGYQPQHF
CDR3nt: TGTGCCAGTAGCCCCGATGGGCGGGACAGGGGGTACCAGCCCCAGCATTTT